This T cell receptor (beta chain) was sequenced during a study of blood T cell repertoires in COVID-19. Study-level information: Samples taken during acute and convalescent COVID-19 were collected in the United States, Italy and Spain. Sources were T cells, B-cell-depleted T cells, or PBMCs; the material itself was cDNA or gDNA.

In the study's own analysis: From reference gene primer amplification, estimates of nucleated cell counts were derived. Produced via immunoSEQ multiplex PCR; TCRdb's table is partial and in-frame only. That table supplies the V and J calls and clone size; D and trimming were determined from the DNA. Of 150,000 to 200,000 clones detected, 65% to 85% appear once; the ten largest clones hold about 10%. V lost 6 bases and J lost 1, with 10 bases in between. The germline V gene has CDR1 SGHRS and CDR2 YFSETQ. The CDR3 is 13 amino acids. The sequencing input was peripheral blood. The chain joins TRBV5-1 to TRBJ1-1; D is possibly TRBD1 (5 bases). The sequence derives from a woman older than 75 with active or convalescent COVID-19. The CDR3 DNA sequence: TGCGCCAGCACCATAACAGGGAACACTGAAGCTTTCTTT. Amino acid sequence: CASTITGNTEAFF.